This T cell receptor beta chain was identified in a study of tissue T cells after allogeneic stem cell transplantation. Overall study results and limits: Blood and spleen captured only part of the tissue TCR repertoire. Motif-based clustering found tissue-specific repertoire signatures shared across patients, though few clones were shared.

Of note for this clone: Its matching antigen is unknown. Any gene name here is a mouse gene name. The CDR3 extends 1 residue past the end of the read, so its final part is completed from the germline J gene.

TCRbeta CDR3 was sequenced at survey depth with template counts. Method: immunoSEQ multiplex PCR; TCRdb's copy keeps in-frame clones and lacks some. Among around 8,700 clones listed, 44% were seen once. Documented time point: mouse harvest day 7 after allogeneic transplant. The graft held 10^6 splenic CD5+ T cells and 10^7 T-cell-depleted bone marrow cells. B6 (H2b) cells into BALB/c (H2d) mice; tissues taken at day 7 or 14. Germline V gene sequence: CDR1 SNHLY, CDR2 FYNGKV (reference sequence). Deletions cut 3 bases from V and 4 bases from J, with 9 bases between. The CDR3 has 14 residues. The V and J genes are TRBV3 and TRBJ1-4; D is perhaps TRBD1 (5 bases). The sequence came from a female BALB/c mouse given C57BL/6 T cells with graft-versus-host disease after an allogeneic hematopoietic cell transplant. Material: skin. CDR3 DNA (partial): TGTGCCAGCAGCTTCGGGACGCGCAACGAAAGATTATTT. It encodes CASSFGTRNERLF. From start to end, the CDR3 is CASSFGTRNERLFF.